Each of the 23 T cell receptor beta chains below was sequenced from the same sample in a study of monozygotic twins with inflammatory bowel disease. TCRdb reprocessed the 5' RACE reads and stores each CDR3 protein as one record, lacking DNA. The sample holds fewer than 110,000 distinct CDR3 sequences. Sequenced material: blood. The receptors shown here come from a human donor with ulcerative colitis or Crohn's disease, or a healthy co-twin of an affected twin (not recorded which).

The chain carries TRBV12-3 or TRBV12-4 and TRBJ2-3; the D gene TCRdb calls, TRBD2, cannot be checked with no DNA. The CDR3 extends over 15 amino acids. The CDR3 region is CASSLTSAVADTQYF.

The rearrangement joins TRBV3-1 to TRBJ2-2; TCRdb picks TRBD1, but there is no DNA to check that call. The CDR3 is 16 amino acids. Per the germline V gene, CDR1 is LGHDT and CDR2 is YNNKEL (reference sequence). The CDR3 spells CASSQSGTGATGELFF.

The V call is TRBV30, the J call TRBJ1-5; TCRdb indicates TRBD1, and absent DNA this call remains unverified. Germline CDR1 GTSNPN, CDR2 SVGIG (reference sequence). This CDR3 has 15 amino acids. The chain's CDR3 is CAWSDLTGAGQPQHF.

This rearrangement joins TRBV28 to TRBJ2-7; TCRdb calls TRBD2, which cannot be checked without DNA. Germline CDR1 and CDR2: MDHEN and SYDVKM. The CDR3 spans 14 residues. CDR3 sequence reads: CASSLLAGAYEQYF.

The chain uses TRBV20-1 and TRBJ2-7; the D gene TCRdb calls, TRBD2, cannot be checked with no DNA. CDR1 is DFQATT, CDR2 SNEGSKA, per germline (reference sequence). There are 14 residues in the CDR3. The CDR3 loop is CSARFLAGRYEQYF.

V is TRBV6-2 or TRBV6-3 and J is TRBJ2-7; as DNA is missing, the TRBD2 call by TCRdb cannot be tested. CDR3 length equals 17 residues. Germline lookup yields CDR1 MNHEY and CDR2 SVGEGT. The CDR3 loop reads CASSYILQTIVSYEQYF.

The chain combines TRBV20-1 with TRBJ2-4; TCRdb returns TRBD1, unconfirmable since there is no DNA. The CDR3 covers 17 residues. CDR1 DFQATT and CDR2 SNEGSKA come from the germline V gene (reference sequence). The CDR3 loop is CSARSHGAFTAKNIQYF.

V and J are TRBV11-2 and TRBJ1-1; as DNA is missing, the TRBD1 call by TCRdb cannot be tested. CDR1 is SGHAT and CDR2 is FQNNGV in the germline V gene. The CDR3 runs to 13 residues. The CDR3 is CASSPDRGLVAFF.

This chain links TRBV2 with TRBJ2-5; TCRdb calls TRBD2, which cannot be checked without DNA. The CDR3 length is 18 residues. Looked up from germline, CDR1 is SNHLY and CDR2 is FYNNEI. The CDR3 region is CASSEVGYSGRRSGTQYF.

This sequence joins TRBV12-3 or TRBV12-4 and TRBJ1-3; lacking DNA, the TRBD1 call made by TCRdb goes unchecked. CDR3 length: 13 amino acids. The CDR3 sequence is CASLRGLGVTIYF.

The chain couples TRBV24-1 to TRBJ2-3; the D call from TCRdb, TRBD2, cannot be confirmed without DNA. There are 16 residues in the CDR3. Germline values: CDR1 KGHDR, CDR2 SFDVKD. CDR3 sequence: CATSDTLAGGPVAQYF.

The chain links TRBV27 to TRBJ1-5. CDR3 length: 13 amino acids. Germline V gene lookup returns CDR1 MNHEY and CDR2 SMNVEV (reference sequence). The CDR3 is CASSLKTNQPQHF.

This chain uses TRBV18 with TRBJ1-4; TCRdb returns TRBD1, unconfirmable since there is no DNA. Germline CDR1 reads KGHSH; CDR2 reads LQKENI. The length of the CDR3 is 15 residues. CDR3 residues: CASSPPGQGNEKLFF.

The genes are TRBV7-8 and TRBJ2-3; TCRdb selects TRBD2, and the lack of DNA leaves this call unchecked. Germline CDR1 is SGHVS and CDR2 is FQNEAQ. This CDR3 is built from 18 residues. Here the CDR3 reads CASSLRPSGGPSTDTQYF.

This sequence joins TRBV11-3 and TRBJ2-7. The CDR3 extends over 14 amino acids. Germline V lookup: CDR1 SGHNT, CDR2 YENEEA. The chain's CDR3 is CASSLGLGSYEQYF.

The CDR3 here is CASSSYRGPNQPQHF. V and J are TRBV27 and TRBJ1-5; the D gene TCRdb calls, TRBD1, cannot be checked with no DNA. The germline V gene has CDR1 MNHEY and CDR2 SMNVEV (reference sequence). The CDR3 is 15 amino acids.

V gene TRBV5-1 combines with J gene TRBJ2-3; the D call of TRBD1 rests on TCRdb alone, since no DNA is present to check it. The CDR3 covers 13 residues. Germline V gene data show CDR1 as SGHRS and CDR2 as YFSETQ. CDR3 protein: CASSWGQTDTQYF.

The chain combines TRBV30 with TRBJ1-5. This CDR3 region has 14 residues. In germline, CDR1 is GTSNPN, CDR2 SVGIG (reference sequence). CDR3 sequence: CAWSLGRGNQPQHF.

The V and J genes are TRBV18 and TRBJ1-1. This CDR3 spans 13 amino acids. Per germline, CDR1 KGHSH and CDR2 LQKENI. The CDR3 spells CASSPQGKAEAFF.

The chain carries TRBV10-2 and TRBJ2-5; TCRdb's D call, TRBD1, is unchecked because there is no DNA. This CDR3 region has 13 residues. Germline CDR1 and CDR2: WSHSY and SAAADI. CDR3 residues: CASAEGQQETQYF.

V and J are TRBV20-1 and TRBJ1-2; TCRdb returns TRBD1, unconfirmable since there is no DNA. The CDR3 length is 14 residues. The germline V gene encodes CDR1 DFQATT and CDR2 SNEGSKA (reference sequence). The CDR3 region is CSARRPGVGYGYTF.

The chain combines TRBV7-3 with TRBJ2-3. Germline CDR1 is SGHTA and CDR2 is FQGTGA. The CDR3 has 13 amino acids. CDR3: CASSLMVADTQYF.

V is TRBV7-2 and J is TRBJ2-3. The CDR3 is 14 residues long. Germline CDR1 is SGHTA and CDR2 is FQGNSA. CDR3 sequence reads: CASSLTTFTDTQYF. Drawing the rest from reference TRBV7-2 and TRBJ2-3, the complete variable domain is GAGVSQSPSNKVTEKGKDVELRCDPISGHTALYWYRQSLGQGLEFLIYFQGNSAPDKSGLPSDRFSAERTGGSVSTLTIQRTQQEDSAVYLCASSLTTFTDTQYFGPGTRLTVL.